This is a list of T cell receptor beta chains from one sample in a study of blood T cell repertoires in COVID-19. TCRdb keeps only in-frame clones here, not all; method: immunoSEQ multiplex PCR. The table records 15,000 or so clones, more than 70% of them present only once. Sequencing input: peripheral blood. The receptors here all came from a human donor in a cohort sampled during active COVID-19. Both conserved end residues are part of each CDR3. D genes are given only for firm matches. Expanded clones get a size class; other rows say once, few or many, or leave the size out.

d_call	clone_size	cdr3_length	v_call	j_call	cdr3_nt	cdr3_aa
-	-	14	TRBV7-2	TRBJ1-1	TGTGCCAGCAGCCTCCGTCTTGGGCGGGCTGAAGCTTTCTTT	CASSLRLGRAEAFF
TRBD2	-	18	TRBV28	TRBJ2-1	TGTGCCAGCAGCCCCGGGACTAGCGGGCGGTCCACCTACAATGAGCAGTTCTTC	CASSPGTSGRSTYNEQFF
TRBD2	-	14	TRBV5-4	TRBJ2-3	TGTGCCACTAGCCGGGGGGGCACCCCAGATACGCAGTATTTT	CATSRGGTPDTQYF
TRBD1	-	16	TRBV27	TRBJ1-1	TGTGCCAGCAGTTCCCCAAACACAGGGGCAGGGTCTGAAGCTTTCTTT	CASSSPNTGAGSEAFF
-	-	13	TRBV5-1	TRBJ2-1	TGCGCCAGCGGGCAGGCAGGAGGTGATGAGCAGTTCTTC	CASGQAGGDEQFF
-	-	16	TRBV3-1/TRBV3-2	TRBJ1-4	TGTGCCAGCAGCCATGAAGGGGAGGGAACGAGGGGAAAACTGTTTTTT	CASSHEGEGTRGKLFF
TRBD1	-	16	TRBV10-2	TRBJ1-1	TGCGCCAGCAGTGCAAGTCAGACAGGGGGCAGGACTGAAGCTTTCTTT	CASSASQTGGRTEAFF
-	-	14	TRBV29-1	TRBJ1-2	TGCAGCGTTACGGGGGAAGGGGTCGGATATGGCTACACCTTC	CSVTGEGVGYGYTF
-	-	12	TRBV6-5	TRBJ2-7	TGTGCCAGCAGACGGGGAAACGGCGAGCAGTACTTC	CASRRGNGEQYF
-	-	15	TRBV6-5	TRBJ2-1	TGTGCCAGCAGTCAGGACAGTGCCTCCTACAATGAGCAGTTCTTC	CASSQDSASYNEQFF
-	-	13	TRBV5-1	TRBJ2-7	TGCGCCAGCAGCTTGGCCGGAGGCTCTGAGCAGTACTTC	CASSLAGGSEQYF
-	-	13	TRBV30	TRBJ2-5	TGTGCCTGGAGTCCAGGGCCCCGGGAGACCCAGTACTTC	CAWSPGPRETQYF
-	-	14	TRBV28	TRBJ1-1	TGTGCCAGCAGTTTCGGACAGATGAACACTGAAGCTTTCTTT	CASSFGQMNTEAFF
TRBD1	once	12	TRBV6-6	TRBJ1-2	TGTGCCAGCAGGGGACAGGGAAATGGCTACACCTTC	CASRGQGNGYTF
-	-	15	TRBV19	TRBJ1-3	TGTGCCAGTAGTACCGGACAAGTCTCTGGAAACACCATATATTTT	CASSTGQVSGNTIYF
TRBD1	-	16	TRBV19	TRBJ1-5	TGTGCCAGTAGTAAACGGACAGGTTTGAGCAATCAGCCCCAGCATTTT	CASSKRTGLSNQPQHF
-	once	16	TRBV3-1/TRBV3-2	TRBJ2-5	TGTGCCAGCAGCCTCCTTGGCGGGGAGGTGCAAGAGACCCAGTACTTC	CASSLLGGEVQETQYF
-	few	16	TRBV9	TRBJ1-2	TGTGCCAGCAGCGTCGGAGGGGACCTTACCTTCTATGGCTACACCTTC	CASSVGGDLTFYGYTF
-	-	13	TRBV5-1	TRBJ1-1	TGCGCCAGCAGCTACCGGGGAACCACTGAAGCTTTCTTT	CASSYRGTTEAFF
-	-	16	TRBV4-2	TRBJ2-1	TGTGCCAGCAGCCAAGATCCCCGCGGGGAGCCCAATGAGCAGTTCTTC	CASSQDPRGEPNEQFF
TRBD1	-	15	TRBV28	TRBJ2-7	TGTGCCAGCAGTCCACCCGGGACAGGGGGCCTCGAGCAGTACTTC	CASSPPGTGGLEQYF
-	-	18	TRBV5-1	TRBJ2-2	TGCGCCAGCAGCTTGGGAGTGCGCCGGGATGCGAACACCGGGGAGCTGTTTTTT	CASSLGVRRDANTGELFF
TRBD1	-	15	TRBV28	TRBJ1-2	TGTGCCAGCAGTTTAACAGGACAGGGGGCGAGTGGCTACACCTTC	CASSLTGQGASGYTF
TRBD1	once	15	TRBV5-1	TRBJ2-7	TGCGCCAGCAGCTTACTCGGGACAGGGGGCAACGAGCAGTACTTC	CASSLLGTGGNEQYF
-	-	15	TRBV2	TRBJ2-5	TGTGCCAGCGACGTATGGAGCGGAACACAAGAGACCCAGTACTTC	CASDVWSGTQETQYF
TRBD1	-	15	TRBV5-1	TRBJ1-2	TGCGCCAGCAGCCCCGGTCGGACAGGGGGCTTTGGCTACACCTTC	CASSPGRTGGFGYTF
TRBD2	-	20	TRBV10-3	TRBJ2-5	TGTGCCATCAGTGAGTCAGGATCCAGGGGGCTAGCGGGGGGAATGGAGACCCAGTACTTC	CAISESGSRGLAGGMETQYF
-	-	15	TRBV11-2	TRBJ2-7	TGTGCCAGCAGCTACTACAGGGTGGGTAGCTACGAGCAGTACTTC	CASSYYRVGSYEQYF
TRBD1	-	15	TRBV7-8	TRBJ1-4	TGTGCCAGCAGCTACGGACAGGGGTCTTATGAAAAACTGTTTTTT	CASSYGQGSYEKLFF
TRBD2	-	19	TRBV3-1/TRBV3-2	TRBJ2-3	TGTGCCAGCAGCCAAGATTCGGTACGGACTAGCGGGGGGGTAGATACGCAGTATTTT	CASSQDSVRTSGGVDTQYF
-	-	13	TRBV30	TRBJ2-5	TGTGCCTGGAGTGTACAGGCCCAAGAGACCCAGTACTTC	CAWSVQAQETQYF
-	-	15	TRBV24-1	TRBJ2-3	TGTGCCACCAGTGATTTCCCAGGGCCCACAGATACGCAGTATTTT	CATSDFPGPTDTQYF
-	-	14	TRBV15	TRBJ1-2	TGTGCCACCAGCCCTCGGAGGGGTTCAGATGGCTACACCTTC	CATSPRRGSDGYTF
-	-	11	TRBV29-1	TRBJ2-3	TGCAGCGTTGAACCCGCGGATACGCAGTATTTT	CSVEPADTQYF
-	-	15	TRBV18	TRBJ1-5	TGTGCCAGCTCACGCCTCCCAGGCCGCAATCAGCCCCAGCATTTT	CASSRLPGRNQPQHF
TRBD1	-	14	TRBV6-5	TRBJ2-7	TGTGCCAGCAGTTACCCGGGACAGAACTACGAGCAGTACTTC	CASSYPGQNYEQYF
TRBD2	-	14	TRBV28	TRBJ2-7	TGTGCCAGCAGCACCCCAAGCGGGGCCTACGAGCAGTACTTC	CASSTPSGAYEQYF
TRBD1	few	13	TRBV19	TRBJ1-2	TGTGCCAGTAGCGGACAGGTTAACTATGGCTACACCTTC	CASSGQVNYGYTF
TRBD1	-	15	TRBV9	TRBJ2-1	TGTGCCAGCAGCGTGCGGGACAGGGGGCGAGGTGAGCAGTTCTTC	CASSVRDRGRGEQFF
TRBD1	-	14	TRBV3-1/TRBV3-2	TRBJ1-1	TGTGCCAGCAGCCAAGAAACGAGGACAGGGGAAACTTTCTTT	CASSQETRTGETFF
-	-	14	TRBV5-1	TRBJ1-3	TGCGCCAGCAGCGAGAATAACTCTGGAAACACCATATATTTT	CASSENNSGNTIYF
-	-	15	TRBV5-8	TRBJ2-3	TGTGCCAGCAGATGGGACCTTCGAGGGGGAGATACGCAGTATTTT	CASRWDLRGGDTQYF
TRBD1	-	15	TRBV10-1	TRBJ1-1	TGCGCCAGCAGTGAGTCTGGCAGGGGGGACACTGAAGCTTTCTTT	CASSESGRGDTEAFF
TRBD2	-	17	TRBV7-6	TRBJ2-3	TGTGCCAGCAGTTCCCCGGGACTAGCGGTCGTGGCAGATACGCAGTATTTT	CASSSPGLAVVADTQYF